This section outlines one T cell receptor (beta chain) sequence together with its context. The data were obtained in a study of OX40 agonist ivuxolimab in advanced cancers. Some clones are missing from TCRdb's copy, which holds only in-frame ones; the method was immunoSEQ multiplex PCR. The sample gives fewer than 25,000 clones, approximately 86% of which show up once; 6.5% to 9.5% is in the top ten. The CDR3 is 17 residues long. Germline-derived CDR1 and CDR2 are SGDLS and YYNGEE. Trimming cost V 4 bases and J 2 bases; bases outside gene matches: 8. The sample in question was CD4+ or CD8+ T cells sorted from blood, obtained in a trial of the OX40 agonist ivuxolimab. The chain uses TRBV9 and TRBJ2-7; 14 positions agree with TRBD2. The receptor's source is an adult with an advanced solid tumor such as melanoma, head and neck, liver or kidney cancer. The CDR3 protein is CASSRTGTSGGAYEQYF. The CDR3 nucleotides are TGTGCCAGCAGCCGAACCGGGACTAGCGGGGGCGCCTACGAGCAGTACTTC. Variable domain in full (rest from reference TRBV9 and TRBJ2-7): DSGVTQTPKHLITATGQRVTLRCSPRSGDLSVYWYQQSLDQGLQFLIQYYNGEERAKGNILERFSAQQFPDLHSELNLSSLELGDSALYFCASSRTGTSGGAYEQYFGPGTRLTVT.